These 14 T cell receptor beta chains were sequenced from one sample in a study of tumor-infiltrating lymphocytes in primary liver carcinoma. Researchers drew blood RNA from unsorted whole blood and extracted germline DNA as well. Production of TCR beta cDNA used around 0.45 ug total RNA together with a constant-region primer. Three nested multiplex PCR rounds, a slightly modified ARM-PCR, produced the libraries for TCR beta. Both of the initial two PCR rounds ran for about 9 cycles and employed TRBV1-TRBV30 forward primers alongside a C-beta reverse primer. From the multiplex PCR reads, TCRdb called clonotypes with MiXCR, one entry per CDR3 protein. The sample has around 330,000 distinct CDR3 sequences, 58% seen once. Material: peripheral blood. These receptors originate from a woman aged 25 to 39 with primary liver carcinoma and hepatitis B virus infection.

As for this clonotype: The junction shows a germline mismatch at one end, possibly a read error. The V gene is TRBV29-1, the J gene TRBJ1-2; D is possibly TRBD1 (5 bases). Germline loops: CDR1 SQVTM, CDR2 ANQGSEA. The CDR3 consists of 13 residues. The CDR3 region is CSVYKDTSYGYTF. The CDR3 bases are TGCAGCGTTTATAAGGACACGTCCTATGGTTACACCTTC.

This clonotype has at least ten counts. The chain couples TRBV6-1 to TRBJ1-1; D is ambiguous. V was shortened by 2 bases and J by 1 base, with 5 bases between the two germline ends. Germline values: CDR1 MNHNS, CDR2 SASEGT. The CDR3 runs 13 residues. CDR3 in amino acids: CASSERGNTEAFF. In nucleotides, the CDR3 is TGTGCCAGCAGTGAAAGAGGGAACACTGAAGCTTTCTTT.

As regards this clonotype: A single base separates this from a much larger clone, so it may be a read error. The V and J genes are TRBV29-1 and TRBJ1-1; D is possibly TRBD1 (6 bases). The CDR3 extends over 14 amino acids. Germline lookup yields CDR1 SQVTM and CDR2 ANQGSEA. V dropped 7 bases and J dropped 0 bases, with 15 bases sitting between them. CDR3 in DNA: TGCAGCGCTGGACAGCTTGCTCTGAACACTGAAGCTTTCTTT. Protein product: CSAGQLALNTEAFF.

As concerns this clonotype: Given a much more abundant clone one base away, this may be a read error. The genes are TRBV4-3 and TRBJ1-5; D perhaps matches TRBD1 (5 bases). The CDR3 runs 13 residues. CDR1 is LGHNA and CDR2 is YSLEER in the germline V gene. CDR3 nucleotide sequence: TGCGTCAGCAGCCAAGCCAGGGACCAGCCCCAGCATTTT. Translation gives CVSSQARDQPQHF.

As regards this clonotype: This clone may be a read error of a much larger clone one base away. The missing conserved phenylalanine or tryptophan at the end of this CDR3 makes a read error likely. V is TRBV29-1 and J is TRBJ2-1; the D gene is possibly TRBD2 (6 bases). CDR3 length: 13 residues. Trimming took 2 bases from V and 7 from J, leaving 12 bases between them. Germline values: CDR1 SQVTM, CDR2 ANQGSEA. The CDR3 region has the DNA TGCAGCGTTGAACCCGGCGGGGCGAATGAGCAGTTCCTC. It codes for CSVEPGGANEQFL.

This clonotype was picked up a small number of times. The junction shows a germline mismatch at one end, possibly a read error. This sequence joins TRBV5-1 and TRBJ2-1, with D unresolved. This CDR3 contains 15 residues. CDR1 and CDR2 from the germline V gene are SGHRS and YFSETQ. The CDR3 DNA sequence: TGCGCCAGCGGCACTTTGGCGGAATCCTACGATGAGCAGTTCTTC. Translated: CASGTLAESYDEQFF.

Of note for this clonotype: A clone one base away is much larger, so this may be a read error. It is likely a read error, because the conserved phenylalanine at the end of the CDR3 is missing. The gene calls are TRBV29-1 and TRBJ2-3; D is unclear. This CDR3 has 13 amino acids. CDR1 is SQVTM, CDR2 ANQGSEA, per germline. Trimming pared 2 bases from V and 11 bases from J, leaving 17 bases between. The DNA for the CDR3 is TGCAGCGTTGAATTGGCGGATGGCCCCGGGCAGTATCTT. It codes for CSVELADGPGQYL.

The V and J genes are TRBV5-1 and TRBJ1-6; 10 bases line up with TRBD1. J was trimmed by 9 bases and V by 0 bases; bases with no gene match: 6. The CDR3 spans 16 residues. Germline CDR1 and CDR2: SGHRS and YFSETQ. DNA for the CDR3: TGCGCCAGCAGCTTGGGCCACAGGGACAGGGGTTCACCCCTCCACTTT. Encoded protein: CASSLGHRDRGSPLHF.

A remark on this clonotype: Sequence at one end of the junction differs from germline and may be a read error. The chain is built from TRBV29-1 and TRBJ2-3, with 7 bases fitting TRBD2. CDR1 is SQVTM, CDR2 ANQGSEA, per germline. The CDR3 spans 13 residues. The CDR3 DNA reads as TGCAACGTTGTGGGAGGGGACACAGATACGCAGTATTTT. Translated, it gives CNVVGGDTDTQYF.

Notes on this clonotype: A junction boundary mismatches the germline segment, possibly from a read error. The rearrangement links TRBV5-4 to TRBJ2-2; 9 bases agree with TRBD1. CDR1 and CDR2 from the germline V gene are SGHNT and YYREEE (reference sequence). The CDR3 loop spans 15 amino acids. CDR3 amino acids: CTSSPGTGRTGELFF. The CDR3 nucleotides read TGTACCAGCAGCCCTGGGACAGGGCGGACCGGGGAGCTGTTTTTT. Drawing the rest from reference TRBV5-4 and TRBJ2-2, the complete variable domain is ETGVTQSPTHLIKTRGQQVTLRCSSQSGHNTVSWYQQALGQGPQFIFQYYREEENGRGNFPPRFSGLQFPNYSSELNVNALELDDSALYLCTSSPGTGRTGELFFGEGSRLTVL.

This clonotype was observed a handful of times. CDR3 in DNA: TGTGCCAGCAGTTCCTATAGCGGGAGGGTGGCCAAAAACATTCAGTACTTC. Translating gives CASSSYSGRVAKNIQYF. V and J are TRBV28 and TRBJ2-4, with 11 bases matching TRBD2. Trimming took 4 bases from V and 1 from J; bases not matched to a gene: 6. This CDR3 region has 17 residues. The germline gives CDR1 MDHEN, CDR2 SYDVKM. Combining the CDR3 with reference TRBV28 and TRBJ2-4 gives the whole variable domain DVKVTQSSRYLVKRTGEKVFLECVQDMDHENMFWYRQDPGLGLRLIYFSYDVKMKEKGDIPEGYSVSREKKERFSLILESASTNQTSMYLCASSSYSGRVAKNIQYFGAGTRLSVL.

CDR3 nucleotide sequence: TGCAGTGTGAGGGGTAACGGGAGCGGTCGGAGCTCCTACGAGCAGTACTTC. It encodes CSVRGNGSGRSSYEQYF. This rearrangement joins TRBV29-1 to TRBJ2-7, with a possible D match to TRBD2 (6 bases). This CDR3 contains 17 residues. Germline CDR1 is SQVTM and CDR2 is ANQGSEA.

This sequence joins TRBV4-1 and TRBJ2-3; the D gene is possibly TRBD2 (5 bases). CDR1 and CDR2 (germline): MGHRA, YSYEKL. The CDR3 covers 16 residues. V lost 4 bases, J lost 3 bases, and 17 bases lay in between. The CDR3 sequence: CASSLVVGVRTDTQYF. In DNA form, the CDR3 reads TGCGCCAGCAGCCTAGTAGTGGGAGTAAGAACAGATACGCAGTATTTT.

Worth noting for this clonotype: This sequence may be a read error, since a much larger clone differs from it by one base. The chain is built from TRBV6-2 or TRBV6-3 and TRBJ2-1, with 9 positions matching TRBD1. From germline, CDR1 is MNHEY and CDR2 SVGEGT. The CDR3 extends over 14 amino acids. This chain's CDR3 is CASSRTGAYNEQSF. DNA for the CDR3: TGTGCCAGCAGCAGGACAGGGGCTTACAATGAGCAGTCCTTC.